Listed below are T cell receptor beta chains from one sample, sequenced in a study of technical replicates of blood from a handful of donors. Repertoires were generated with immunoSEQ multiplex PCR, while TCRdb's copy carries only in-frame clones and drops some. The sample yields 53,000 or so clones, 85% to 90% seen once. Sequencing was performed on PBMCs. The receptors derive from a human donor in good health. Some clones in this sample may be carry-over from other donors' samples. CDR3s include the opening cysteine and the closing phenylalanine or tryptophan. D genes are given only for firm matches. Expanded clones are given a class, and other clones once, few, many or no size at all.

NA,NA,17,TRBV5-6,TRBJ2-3,CASSRRTERQGTDTQYF,TGTGCCAGCAGCAGGAGGACCGAACGGCAGGGCACAGATACGCAGTATTTT
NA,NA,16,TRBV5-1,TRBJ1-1,CASSLGGSLGGTEAFF,TGCGCCAGCAGCTTGGGTGGCAGCTTGGGGGGCACTGAAGCTTTCTTT
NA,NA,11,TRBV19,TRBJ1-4,CASIEGRKLFF,TGTGCCAGTATTGAAGGGAGAAAACTGTTTTTT
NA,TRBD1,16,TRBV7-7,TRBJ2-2,CASSSSGGWESGELFF,TGTGCCAGCAGCTCATCAGGGGGTTGGGAGTCCGGGGAGCTGTTTTTT
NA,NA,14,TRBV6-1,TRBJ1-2,CASSEGEGNYGYTF,TGTGCCAGCAGTGAAGGGGAGGGGAACTATGGCTACACCTTC
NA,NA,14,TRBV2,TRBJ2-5,CASSGQGDRKTQYF,TGTGCCAGCAGTGGCCAAGGGGATCGGAAGACCCAGTACTTC
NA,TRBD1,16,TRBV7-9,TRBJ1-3,CASSPRGQGFGNTIYF,TGTGCCAGCAGCCCGCGGGGACAGGGGTTCGGAAACACCATATATTTT
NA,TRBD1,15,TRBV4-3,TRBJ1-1,CASRRTRTGDTEAFF,TGCGCCAGCAGGAGAACAAGGACAGGGGACACTGAAGCTTTCTTT
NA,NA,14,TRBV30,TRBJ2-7,CAWSVIRGGYEQYF,TGTGCCTGGAGTGTAATCAGGGGCGGCTACGAGCAGTACTTC
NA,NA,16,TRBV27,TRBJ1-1,CASSLAGATGNTEAFF,TGTGCCAGCAGTTTAGCGGGGGCCACTGGGAACACTGAAGCTTTCTTT
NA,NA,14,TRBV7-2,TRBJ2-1,CASSLDRRANEQFF,TGTGCCAGCAGCTTAGACAGGAGGGCCAATGAGCAGTTCTTC
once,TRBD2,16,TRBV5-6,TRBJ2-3,CASSLILAGGGDTQYF,TGTGCCAGCAGCTTGATCCTAGCGGGAGGAGGAGATACGCAGTATTTT
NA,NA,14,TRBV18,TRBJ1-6,CASSPQTGISPLHF,TGTGCCAGCTCACCACAAACAGGGATTTCACCCCTCCACTTT
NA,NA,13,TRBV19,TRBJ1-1,CASSIRGFSEAFF,TGTGCCAGTAGTATAAGGGGGTTCTCTGAAGCTTTCTTT
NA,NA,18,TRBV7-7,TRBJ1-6,CAPRGEQGLGSYNSPLHF,TGTGCCCCCCGGGGGGAACAGGGTTTAGGCTCCTATAATTCACCCCTCCACTTT
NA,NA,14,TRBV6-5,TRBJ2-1,CASSPGLWAPSRFF,TGTGCCAGCAGTCCCGGACTGTGGGCCCCGAGTCGGTTCTTC
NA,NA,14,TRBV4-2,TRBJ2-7,CASSQERSVYEQYF,TGTGCCAGCAGCCAAGAACGAAGCGTCTACGAGCAGTACTTC
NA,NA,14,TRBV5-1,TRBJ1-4,CASSLTATNEKLFF,TGCGCCAGCAGCTTAACGGCAACTAATGAAAAACTGTTTTTT
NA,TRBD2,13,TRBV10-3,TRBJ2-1,CAASGSDNNEQFF,TGTGCCGCAAGCGGGAGTGATAACAATGAGCAGTTCTTC